One sample yielded the 19 T cell receptor beta chains listed below, sequenced in a study of T cells expressing NK-cell markers. After re-calling the 5' RACE reads, TCRdb lists one entry per CDR3 protein, DNA absent. The sample has 300,000 to 500,000 distinct CDR3 sequences; the top ten hold 9.5% to 12%. The sequenced sample was blood T cells: a sorted CD56 or NKG2C T cell subset, CD4+ or CD8+ T cells, or bulk PBMC T cells (not recorded which). These receptors all stem from a woman between 50 and 59 years old in good health.

The chain uses TRBV27 and TRBJ1-4. The V gene's germline CDR1 is MNHEY and CDR2 SMNVEV (reference sequence). This CDR3 comprises 12 residues. The CDR3 region is CASSAFGEKLFF. The full variable domain, its missing parts supplied by reference TRBV27 and TRBJ1-4, is EAQVTQNPRYLITVTGKKLTVTCSQNMNHEYMSWYRQDPGLGLRQIYYSMNVEVTDKGDVPEGYKVSRKEKRNFPLILESPSPNQTSLYFCASSAFGEKLFFGSGTQLSVL.

The chain combines TRBV24-1 with TRBJ2-2; absent DNA, TCRdb's TRBD2 call cannot be checked. Germline V lookup: CDR1 KGHDR, CDR2 SFDVKD. The CDR3 length is 17 residues. CDR3 sequence: CATRDGRLAGNTGELFF.

The chain employs TRBV5-1 and TRBJ1-1; the TRBD1 assignment by TCRdb is unverifiable without DNA. Germline V gene lookup returns CDR1 SGHRS and CDR2 YFSETQ. The CDR3 runs 16 residues. This CDR3 reads CASSLGAGTMNTEAFF.

The CDR3 spells CASQPREGLYEQFF. The rearrangement joins TRBV5-1 to TRBJ2-1; TCRdb designates TRBD2, a call that cannot be tested without DNA. Germline lookup yields CDR1 SGHRS and CDR2 YFSETQ. This CDR3 has 14 residues.

V usage is TRBV12-3 or TRBV12-4 and J usage is TRBJ2-2; TCRdb gives TRBD2 as the D gene, but with no DNA this cannot be confirmed. The CDR3 runs 16 residues. The CDR3 here is CASSWGERTRTGELFF.

V is TRBV27 and J is TRBJ1-2; there is no DNA to check the TCRdb D call of TRBD1. Germline assignment: CDR1 MNHEY and CDR2 SMNVEV (reference sequence). This CDR3 contains 14 residues. This chain's CDR3 is CASSLYTGEKGYTF.

The chain is built from TRBV2 and TRBJ1-5. CDR1 SNHLY and CDR2 FYNNEI come from the germline V gene. CDR3 length equals 12 residues. The CDR3 sequence: CASSAAGQPQHF.

The chain carries TRBV20-1 and TRBJ2-1; TCRdb gives TRBD2 as the D gene, but with no DNA this cannot be confirmed. CDR1 and CDR2 (germline): DFQATT, SNEGSKA (reference sequence). The CDR3 runs to 16 residues. CDR3 sequence: CSASGQTSSIHNEQFF.

The chain uses TRBV12-3 or TRBV12-4 and TRBJ1-3. The length of the CDR3 is 16 residues. The CDR3 reads CASSWVAQLSGNTIYF.

J is TRBJ1-6 and V is TRBV12-3 or TRBV12-4; TCRdb reports TRBD1, a call that lacks DNA to check it against. The CDR3 spans 18 residues. CDR3 amino acids: CASSPSGPGQGARAPLHF.

The chain joins TRBV5-1 to TRBJ2-5; TCRdb picks TRBD1, but there is no DNA to check that call. Looked up from germline, CDR1 is SGHRS and CDR2 is YFSETQ. This CDR3 has 14 amino acids. The CDR3 sequence: CASSRRTGEETQYF.

V usage is TRBV5-1 and J usage is TRBJ2-5; the D call of TRBD2 rests on TCRdb alone, since no DNA is present to check it. The CDR3 length is 16 residues. The germline V gene has CDR1 SGHRS and CDR2 YFSETQ. The CDR3 here is CASSWKQAGGPETQYF.

The V call is TRBV2, the J call TRBJ2-7; there is no DNA to check the TCRdb D call of TRBD1. The germline V gene encodes CDR1 SNHLY and CDR2 FYNNEI. This CDR3 contains 17 residues. CDR3 sequence: CASSVLLTGGLSYEQYF.

The chain recombines TRBV24-1 with TRBJ2-3; lacking DNA, the TRBD1 call made by TCRdb goes unchecked. CDR1 and CDR2 (germline): KGHDR, SFDVKD. The CDR3 covers 15 residues. The CDR3 loop reads CATSDPRAGPDTQYF.

The chain has TRBV27 and TRBJ2-2; TCRdb's D call, TRBD2, is unchecked because there is no DNA. The CDR3 sequence is 17 residues long. From germline, CDR1 is MNHEY and CDR2 SMNVEV (reference sequence). This CDR3 reads CASSSPGLAGDPGELFF.

The chain joins TRBV10-3 to TRBJ2-3; TCRdb calls TRBD2, which cannot be checked without DNA. The CDR3 contains 14 residues. In germline, CDR1 is ENHRY, CDR2 SYGVKD. Here the CDR3 reads CAISGTRSADTQYF.

The rearrangement uses TRBV11-2 and TRBJ2-1; TCRdb calls TRBD2, which cannot be checked without DNA. The V gene's germline CDR1 is SGHAT and CDR2 FQNNGV. This CDR3 has 15 amino acids. The CDR3 protein is CASTENLAGGDEQFF. The full variable domain, rest sourced from reference TRBV11-2 and TRBJ2-1, is EAGVAQSPRYKIIEKRQSVAFWCNPISGHATLYWYQQILGQGPKLLIQFQNNGVVDDSQLPKDRFSAERLKGVDSTLKIQPAKLEDSAVYLCASTENLAGGDEQFFGPGTRLTVL.

The chain links TRBV7-9 to TRBJ2-6; TCRdb's D call, TRBD1, is unchecked because there is no DNA. There are 14 residues in the CDR3. Germline values: CDR1 SEHNR, CDR2 FQNEAQ (reference sequence). This CDR3 reads CASREGGRANVLTF.

This chain uses TRBV29-1 with TRBJ2-7; without DNA, the TCRdb call of TRBD2 cannot be checked. This CDR3 is 14 amino acids long. The germline CDR1 and CDR2 sequences are SQVTM and ANQGSEA. CDR3 amino acids: CSVSVGPASYEQYF.